This T cell receptor (beta chain) was captured by sequencing in a study of cytomegalovirus exposure and HLA in healthy donors. Whole-study findings and limits: Presence/absence analyses rested on an assumption that sequencing depth was roughly uniform across donors.

Details on this clone: The antigen remains undetermined.

Researchers ran the PCR with 60 Vbeta and 13 Jbeta primers. Produced via immunoSEQ multiplex PCR; TCRdb's table is partial and in-frame only. The sample data list approximately 140,000 clones. There were likely unrecorded immune exposures, though donors were nominally healthy when sampled. Germline V gene lookup returns CDR1 LGHNA and CDR2 YSLEER. This CDR3 spans 13 amino acids. Trimming took off 8 bases at V and 1 base at J, with 10 bases between the two ends. The rearrangement joins TRBV4-3 to TRBJ2-3, with D maybe TRBD1 (5 bases). The sequenced material came from PBMCs. The sequence was collected from a woman between 18 and 30 years old in good health and CMV-seronegative. The CDR3 region is CASASRGTDTQYF. The CDR3 coding sequence is TGCGCCAGCGCAAGCAGGGGCACAGATACGCAGTATTTT.